These 31 T cell receptor beta chains were sequenced from one sample in a study of cytomegalovirus exposure and HLA in healthy donors. TCRdb's table, derived via immunoSEQ multiplex PCR, lists solely in-frame clones and lacks some. The sample consists of 190,000 or so clones, about four fifths of them appearing once. The sequenced sample was PBMCs. These receptor sequences come from a woman under 30 in good health and CMV-seropositive.

The chain employs TRBV7-9 and TRBJ2-1; 9 positions agree with TRBD2. The V gene end was trimmed by 1 base and the J gene end by 7 bases; junction bases not matched to a gene: 2. The CDR3 is made up of 14 amino acids. Germline lookup yields CDR1 SEHNR and CDR2 FQNEAQ (reference sequence). The CDR3 here is CASSLGGGANEQFF. CDR3 nucleotide sequence: TGTGCCAGCAGCTTAGGCGGGGGGGCTAATGAGCAGTTCTTC.

The rearrangement joins TRBV15 to TRBJ1-1; TRBD1 might be the D (5 bases). The V gene's germline CDR1 is LNHNV and CDR2 YYDKDF (reference sequence). V lost 5 bases, J lost 5 bases, and 12 bases lay in between. There are 13 residues in the CDR3. The CDR3 here is CATSAGKRTEAFF. CDR3 DNA: TGTGCCACCAGCGCAGGGAAGAGGACTGAAGCTTTCTTT.

The rearrangement uses TRBV9 and TRBJ2-3, with no clear D. There are 13 residues in the CDR3. Trimming took 2 bases from V and 2 from J, leaving 6 bases between them. Germline V gene data show CDR1 as SGDLS and CDR2 as YYNGEE. CDR3 in amino acids: CASSVRVTDTQYF. The CDR3 DNA follows: TGTGCCAGCAGCGTCCGGGTCACAGATACGCAGTATTTT.

The chain combines TRBV5-6 with TRBJ2-7, with D perhaps matching TRBD2 (5 bases). V lost 0 bases and J lost 0, with 7 bases in between. Germline loops: CDR1 SGHDT, CDR2 YYEEEE. CDR3 size: 14 residues. CDR3 coding DNA: TGTGCCAGCAGCTTGGGGGGAGTCTCCTACGAGCAGTACTTC. This sequence encodes CASSLGGVSYEQYF. Drawing the rest from reference TRBV5-6 and TRBJ2-7, the complete variable domain is DAGVTQSPTHLIKTRGQQVTLRCSPKSGHDTVSWYQQALGQGPQFIFQYYEEEERQRGNFPDRFSGHQFPNYSSELNVNALLLGDSALYLCASSLGGVSYEQYFGPGTRLTVT.

V gene TRBV4-2 combines with J gene TRBJ2-7, with 8 positions matching TRBD2. Per germline, CDR1 LGHNA and CDR2 YNFKEQ. V gave up 4 bases and J gave up 6 bases; unmatched junction bases: 14. This CDR3 has 16 amino acids. CDR3 protein: CASSPGGLAGITEQYF. Written as DNA, the CDR3 is TGTGCCAGCAGCCCCGGAGGACTAGCCGGTATCACCGAGCAGTACTTC.

The genes are TRBV19 and TRBJ1-6; D ambiguous. This CDR3 is 17 amino acids long. The germline V gene has CDR1 LNHDA and CDR2 SQIVND (reference sequence). V shed 3 bases and J shed 0 bases, with 12 bases lying between them. The CDR3 region is CASSIYAASSYNSPLHF. In nucleotides, the CDR3 is TGTGCCAGTAGTATTTATGCGGCGAGCTCCTATAATTCACCCCTCCACTTT.

The rearrangement uses TRBV6-5 and TRBJ1-2; D is unclear. The CDR3 spans 12 residues. Germline V lookup: CDR1 MNHEY, CDR2 SVGAGI. The V end was cut by 8 bases, the J end by 0 bases, with 7 bases between. In nucleotides, the CDR3 is TGTGCCAGCGGAGACCCTAACTATGGCTACACCTTC. It specifies CASGDPNYGYTF.

The chain couples TRBV5-4 to TRBJ2-6; no firm D call. V was cut by 0 bases and J by 4 bases, with 11 bases left in between. CDR1 and CDR2 (germline): SGHNT, YYREEE (reference sequence). The CDR3 runs to 16 residues. CDR3: CASSLDGFAGANVLTF. The CDR3 DNA reads TGTGCCAGCAGCTTGGACGGTTTCGCAGGGGCCAACGTCCTGACTTTC.

The chain employs TRBV29-1 and TRBJ2-2, with 10 bases fitting TRBD1. V dropped 1 base and J dropped 2; count of bases not matched to a gene: 4. Germline loops: CDR1 SQVTM, CDR2 ANQGSEA. The CDR3 has 16 residues. The CDR3 DNA follows: TGCAGCGTTGAAGCCCGGACAGGGGGAAACACCGGGGAGCTGTTTTTT. It encodes CSVEARTGGNTGELFF.

The chain combines TRBV18 with TRBJ1-2, with D possibly TRBD1 on 6 matching bases. Germline V lookup: CDR1 KGHSH, CDR2 LQKENI. V was pared by 5 bases and J by 6 bases, with 13 bases between. The CDR3 spans 13 residues. The CDR3 sequence: CASSSLGQHGYTF. CDR3 DNA: TGTGCCAGCTCATCCTTAGGACAGCATGGCTACACCTTC.

This clone was counted a few times. The chain combines TRBV11-3 with TRBJ2-5; 11 bases line up with TRBD2. Germline assignment: CDR1 SGHNT and CDR2 YENEEA. Trimming took 3 bases from V and 7 from J; bases not matched to a gene: 4. The CDR3 sequence is 14 residues long. CDR3 sequence (DNA): TGTGCCAGCAGCTTGTCCGGGACTAGCGGGACCCAGTACTTC. It translates to CASSLSGTSGTQYF.

V and J are TRBV6-5 and TRBJ2-1; D may be TRBD1 (6 bases). V lost 3 bases, J lost 7 bases, and 13 bases lay in between. CDR3 length: 14 residues. From germline, CDR1 is MNHEY and CDR2 SVGAGI. In DNA form, the CDR3 reads TGTGCCAGCAGTTATGGGGGCTTGCAGAATGAGCAGTTCTTC. Protein sequence: CASSYGGLQNEQFF.

The chain joins TRBV2 to TRBJ2-6, with TRBD1 matching 9 bases. CDR1 SNHLY and CDR2 FYNNEI come from the germline V gene. Germline trimming cut 6 bases from V and 2 bases from J; bases unmatched to any gene: 8. There are 17 residues in the CDR3. This CDR3 is CASRSQGAKAGANVLTF. The CDR3 coding sequence is TGTGCCAGCAGATCACAGGGGGCGAAGGCTGGGGCCAACGTCCTGACTTTC.

The J gene is TRBJ2-2, the V gene TRBV19; possibly TRBD2 for D (7 bases). The germline V gene has CDR1 LNHDA and CDR2 SQIVND (reference sequence). V was cut by 4 bases and J by 7 bases, with 13 bases left in between. The CDR3 contains 14 residues. In DNA, the CDR3 is TGTGCCAGTAGTACGGGGGGCGGTGGCGGGGAGCTGTTTTTT. Protein product: CASSTGGGGGELFF.

This chain connects TRBV4-2 to TRBJ1-1; D remains ambiguous. The V and J ends lost 1 base and 7 bases respectively, with 13 bases between them. Germline values: CDR1 LGHNA, CDR2 YNFKEQ. The CDR3 spans 14 residues. DNA for the CDR3: TGTGCCAGCAGCCAAGGGACGGACTCCGATGAAGCTTTCTTT. This translates into CASSQGTDSDEAFF.

The gene calls are TRBV9 and TRBJ2-5; a possible D gene is TRBD2 (6 bases). The CDR3 covers 15 residues. V shed 1 base and J shed 0 bases, with 10 bases lying between them. Germline CDR1 and CDR2: SGDLS and YYNGEE. CDR3 amino acids: CASSVRGTHQETQYF. CDR3 in DNA: TGTGCCAGCAGCGTACGGGGGACCCACCAAGAGACCCAGTACTTC.

This sequence joins TRBV6-5 and TRBJ1-6; unclear D gene. Germline CDR1 and CDR2: MNHEY and SVGAGI. The germline V and J ends were trimmed by 0 bases and 10 bases, with 16 bases remaining between them. CDR3 length: 16 amino acids. The CDR3 loop reads CASSYSSRGVGSPLHF. The CDR3 region has the DNA TGTGCCAGCAGTTACTCTAGCCGGGGAGTGGGGTCACCCCTCCACTTT.

The gene calls are TRBV7-8 and TRBJ2-5; maybe TRBD2 (6 bases). Trimming removed 1 base at V and 7 bases at J, with 10 bases between. The CDR3 is 13 residues long. Germline V gene data show CDR1 as SGHVS and CDR2 as FQNEAQ. CDR3 sequence: CASSLVPGGTQYF. The CDR3 bases are TGTGCCAGCAGCTTAGTACCCGGGGGGACCCAGTACTTC.

The chain uses TRBV4-3 and TRBJ1-2, with D possibly being TRBD1 (6 bases). Deletions cut 0 bases from V and 4 bases from J, with 15 bases between. The germline CDR1 and CDR2 sequences are LGHNA and YSLEER. The CDR3 is 16 amino acids. As DNA, the CDR3 is TGCGCCAGCAGCCAAGATCGAGGGGGTAGGGCCTATGGCTACACCTTC. Protein product: CASSQDRGGRAYGYTF.

This clone was seen a single time. This chain connects TRBV19 to TRBJ1-4, with D possibly being TRBD1 (6 bases). Germline V lookup: CDR1 LNHDA, CDR2 SQIVND (reference sequence). CDR3 length: 15 amino acids. V dropped 5 bases and J dropped 8 bases, with 18 bases sitting between them. This chain's CDR3 is CASSGGDRKGEKLFF. The CDR3 DNA sequence: TGTGCCAGTAGTGGGGGCGACAGGAAGGGCGAAAAACTGTTTTTT.

The chain joins TRBV18 to TRBJ2-1, with D tentatively TRBD1 (6 bases). Germline assignment: CDR1 KGHSH and CDR2 LQKENI. V lost 8 bases and J 6 bases, leaving 23 bases between the germline ends. This CDR3 contains 16 residues. The CDR3 region is CASASGGAASGNEQFF. CDR3 in DNA: TGTGCCAGCGCCTCTGGGGGCGCCGCTTCGGGCAATGAGCAGTTCTTC.

This clone showed up just a few times. The V call is TRBV2, the J call TRBJ2-7; D is perhaps TRBD2 (5 bases). V lost 8 bases, J lost 1 base, and 15 bases lay in between. CDR1 is SNHLY and CDR2 is FYNNEI in the germline V gene. This CDR3 comprises 14 residues. The CDR3: CASAHGGSSYEQYF. Here the CDR3 DNA reads TGTGCCAGCGCCCATGGTGGGAGTTCCTACGAGCAGTACTTC.

In this sample, this clone turned up a few times. The chain has TRBV4-2 and TRBJ2-7; 9 bases are a match to TRBD2. The CDR3 consists of 17 residues. The germline V gene encodes CDR1 LGHNA and CDR2 YNFKEQ. J gave up 3 bases and V 0 bases, and 9 bases lay outside the gene matches. CDR3 in DNA: TGTGCCAGCAGCCAAGACGGGGGGCTAGCGGGGTACTACGAGCAGTACTTC. Protein sequence: CASSQDGGLAGYYEQYF.

The V gene is TRBV28, the J gene TRBJ2-4; TRBD1 is a possible D gene (6 bases). In germline, CDR1 is MDHEN, CDR2 SYDVKM. The CDR3 contains 14 residues. Trimming left V 2 bases short and J 7 bases short, with 12 bases between. CDR3 sequence reads: CASSLGQGGNIQYF. In DNA, the CDR3 is TGTGCCAGCAGTTTAGGACAAGGGGGTAACATTCAGTACTTC.

The V and J genes are TRBV5-1 and TRBJ2-5, with a tentative D call TRBD1 (5 bases). Trimming left V 4 bases short and J 2 bases short, with 12 bases between. Per the germline V gene, CDR1 is SGHRS and CDR2 is YFSETQ. CDR3 length: 14 amino acids. The CDR3 nucleotides are TGCGCCAGCAGCCCCAGTGGGGCTCAAGAGACCCAGTACTTC. Encoded protein: CASSPSGAQETQYF.

CDR3 DNA sequence: TGTGCCAGCAGCCACTCTTCACGAGCGGGTGAAGCTTTCTTT. It translates to CASSHSSRAGEAFF. V gene TRBV6-5 combines with J gene TRBJ1-1, with no clear D. V was pared by 6 bases and J by 7 bases, with 18 bases between. CDR1 is MNHEY and CDR2 is SVGAGI in the germline V gene. The CDR3 has 14 amino acids.

V is TRBV27 and J is TRBJ1-1; the D gene is possibly TRBD1 (6 bases). This CDR3 is 15 amino acids long. CDR1 is MNHEY, CDR2 SMNVEV, per germline (reference sequence). V lost 6 bases to trimming and J lost 1 base, with 15 bases between them. CDR3 in amino acids: CASRPMDSWNTEAFF. Here the CDR3 DNA reads TGTGCCAGCAGACCAATGGACAGTTGGAACACTGAAGCTTTCTTT.

The chain is built from TRBV5-4 and TRBJ2-6; 9 positions agree with TRBD2. Germline CDR1 and CDR2: SGHNT and YYREEE (reference sequence). The CDR3 runs 16 residues. The J segment lost 4 bases and the V segment lost 4 bases, leaving 6 bases of the junction unmatched. The CDR3 loop is CASSRLAGRGANVLTF. CDR3 sequence (DNA): TGTGCCAGCAGCCGCCTAGCGGGGAGGGGGGCCAACGTCCTGACTTTC.

The gene calls are TRBV20-1 and TRBJ2-1; D gene uncertain. The CDR3 has 8 amino acids. V lost 6 bases, J lost 15 bases, and 9 bases lay in between. CDR1 is DFQATT, CDR2 SNEGSKA, per germline (reference sequence). The DNA for the CDR3 is TGCAGTGCGCAGGATGGGTTCTTC. Translating gives CSAQDGFF.

The V gene is TRBV2, the J gene TRBJ2-5, with 7 bases aligning to TRBD2. J gave up 1 base and V 2 bases, and 4 bases lay outside the gene matches. The CDR3 consists of 15 residues. Germline lookup yields CDR1 SNHLY and CDR2 FYNNEI. Here the CDR3 reads CASSERRGSQETQYF. The CDR3 coding sequence is TGTGCCAGCAGTGAAAGGCGGGGGAGCCAAGAGACCCAGTACTTC.

This chain connects TRBV7-2 to TRBJ1-2, with 8 bases aligning to TRBD1. The germline gives CDR1 SGHTA, CDR2 FQGNSA. The CDR3 consists of 13 residues. V was clipped by 6 bases and J by 2 bases; unmatched bases: 2. The CDR3 protein is CASRRQGNYGYTF. For the CDR3, the DNA is TGTGCCAGCAGGAGACAGGGGAACTATGGCTACACCTTC.